The 5 T cell receptor beta chains in this list originate from one sample, sequenced in a study of Tregs in tolerant kidney transplant recipients. This table comes from immunoSEQ multiplex PCR, and its TCRdb copy is limited to in-frame clones, with some not included. This sample carries roughly 70,000 clones, around 84% of them seen once, and the ten largest clones take about 4.5%. Material for sequencing was CD4+ T cells from blood. Receptors were obtained from a human donor in good health.

This clone has only one observation. The chain joins TRBV30 to TRBJ1-2; TRBD1 matches 7 bases. Trimming took 3 bases from V and 6 from J; bases not matched to a gene: 1. The CDR3 has 11 amino acids. The germline gives CDR1 GTSNPN, CDR2 SVGIG (reference sequence). The CDR3 sequence is CAWSDRDGYTF. CDR3 coding DNA: TGTGCCTGGAGCGACAGGGATGGCTACACCTTC.

V and J are TRBV5-8 and TRBJ1-4; 7 positions match TRBD1. After removal of 7 bases from V and 7 bases from J, the junction contained 19 bases not matched to a gene. This CDR3 has 17 amino acids. The V gene's germline CDR1 is SGHTS and CDR2 YDEGEE. Here the CDR3 reads CASRQGLTLAGGEKLFF. CDR3 in DNA: TGTGCCAGCCGACAGGGTTTGACCCTGGCGGGTGGTGAAAAACTGTTTTTT.

This chain uses TRBV7-6 with TRBJ1-3, with a tentative D call TRBD1 (5 bases). The CDR3 length is 17 residues. Trimming shortened V by 1 base and J by 0 bases, and 13 bases separated the two germline ends. Per the germline V gene, CDR1 is SGHVS and CDR2 is FNYEAQ. This CDR3 is CASSLGAGTASGNTIYF. DNA for the CDR3: TGTGCCAGCAGCTTAGGTGCCGGGACGGCCTCTGGAAACACCATATATTTT.

The chain has TRBV7-2 and TRBJ1-4; D is uncertain. Looked up from germline, CDR1 is SGHTA and CDR2 is FQGNSA. V was pared by 2 bases and J by 8 bases, with 15 bases between. The CDR3 contains 15 residues. For the CDR3, the DNA is TGTGCCAGCAGCTTAAATCGAGTTCCTGGCGAAAAACTGTTTTTT. Translation: CASSLNRVPGEKLFF.

The chain joins TRBV11-2 to TRBJ2-3, with D perhaps being TRBD1 or TRBD2 (6 bases each). The CDR3 totals 14 residues. Per the germline V gene, CDR1 is SGHAT and CDR2 is FQNNGV. V was cut by 3 bases and J by 2 bases, with 9 bases left in between. The CDR3 DNA follows: TGTGCCAGCAGCTTTGGGGGGCCCACAGATACGCAGTATTTT. Amino acid sequence: CASSFGGPTDTQYF.